One T cell receptor beta chain is described in this entry. These data originate in a study of blood T cell repertoires in COVID-19. Across the study: COVID-19 samples from acute and convalescent phases originated in the United States, Italy and Spain. The cDNA or gDNA used as material had been derived from T cells, B-cell-depleted T cells, or PBMCs.

Sequenced by immunoSEQ multiplex PCR; TCRdb stores in-frame clones only, minus some. The repertoire holds some 150,000 clones, with 81% as singletons. Germline V lookup: CDR1 ENHRY, CDR2 SYGVKD. The trim removed 0 bases at V and 9 bases at J, leaving 5 bases unmatched. The length of the CDR3 is 16 residues. This TCR came from a woman aged 60-75 years with active or convalescent COVID-19. Sequencing was carried out using peripheral blood. The V and J genes are TRBV10-3 and TRBJ1-6; 10 nucleotides match TRBD1. In nucleotides, the CDR3 is TGTGCCATCAGTGAGTCGGGACAGGGGTTTCGTTCACCCCTCCACTTT. It is translated as CAISESGQGFRSPLHF.